The 3 T cell receptor beta chains reported below all come from one sample, sequenced in a study of identical twins. MiXCR, run by TCRdb on the 5' RACE reads, gives a single entry per CDR3 protein. The sample shows 450,000 or so distinct CDR3 sequences, 13% to 15% of them seen only once. Separately, the same data were catalogued under a study of yellow fever vaccine responses in identical twins.

Sequencing input: CD4+ T cells sorted from blood. These receptors all stem from a woman younger than 35 in good health.

This chain links TRBV4-3 with TRBJ2-7; TRBD2 matches 8 bases. Germline V gene lookup returns CDR1 LGHNA and CDR2 YSLEER. CDR3 length equals 16 residues. Losses at the gene ends were 3 bases for V and 0 bases for J; bases not matched to a gene: 7. Here the CDR3 reads CASSHASGTSSYEQYF. CDR3 in DNA: TGCGCCAGCAGCCACGCCTCCGGGACTAGCTCCTACGAGCAGTACTTC.

The chain's CDR3 is CASSLPPGTGSAYEQYF. Written as DNA, the CDR3 is TGTGCCAGCAGTTTACCCCCCGGGACAGGGAGCGCCTACGAGCAGTACTTC. This chain joins TRBV28 and TRBJ2-7, with TRBD1 identical over 9 bases. Trimming cost V 2 bases and J 2 bases; bases outside gene matches: 10. This CDR3 is 17 amino acids long. The V gene's germline CDR1 is MDHEN and CDR2 SYDVKM.

The chain is built from TRBV7-2 and TRBJ2-1; 9 nucleotides align to TRBD2. The CDR3 contains 14 residues. The V segment lost 5 bases and the J segment 9 bases; nucleotides outside the gene matches: 8. The germline gives CDR1 SGHTA, CDR2 FQGNSA. The CDR3 protein is CASSPRSGGTEQFF. The CDR3 DNA sequence: TGTGCCAGCAGCCCTCGCAGCGGGGGGACTGAGCAGTTCTTC.